This record looks at one T cell receptor beta chain sequence and its context. What it binds is unknown. The assay was immunoSEQ multiplex PCR, and TCRdb's table has in-frame clones only and misses some. The table records over 45,000 clones, approximately 88% of them present only once. This specimen belongs to a study of T cell responses to AZD1222 COVID-19 vaccine. Looking at the study overall: Second doses were pooled across both intervals (about 4 or about 12 weeks). Study-level results: Recipients of two AZD1222 doses showed rising Spike-specific TCR breadth and depth. The reported proportion of spike-specific TCRs targeting unmutated variant regions was nearly half. The sample set comprised mostly white British donors with more females, and clonal diversity was possibly underestimated.

The germline V gene encodes CDR1 MNHEY and CDR2 SMNVEV (reference sequence). V lost 4 bases to trimming and J lost 7 bases; unmatched junction nucleotides: 9. The CDR3 is made up of 14 amino acids. The chain recombines TRBV27 with TRBJ1-1; 7 bases fit TRBD1. The TCR comes from an adult in good health. Sequenced material: peripheral blood, taken on day 0 of AZD1222 vaccination. This chain's CDR3 is CASSSTRGPDEAFF. CDR3 coding DNA: TGTGCCAGCAGTTCCACAAGGGGGCCCGATGAAGCTTTCTTT.